Listed below are T cell receptor beta chains from one sample, sequenced in a study of CD8+ T cells in alopecia areata. The assay was immunoSEQ multiplex PCR, and TCRdb's table has in-frame clones only and misses some. The repertoire holds 85,000 to 110,000 clones, around 50% seen once, with about 9% in the top ten. The sequencing input was CD4+ T cells sorted from blood. The receptors shown here come from a human donor in good health. CDR3s include the opening cysteine and the closing phenylalanine or tryptophan. The order of the fields is V gene, D gene, J gene, clone size, CDR3 length, CDR3 DNA, CDR3 protein. The D gene is left open where the match is weak. Clone size is not always given. Where it is, it says once, few, many or a class for expanded clones.

>TRBV29-1|.|TRBJ2-3|few|13
TGCAGCGTTAGCGGTCTTAGCACAGATACGCAGTATTTT
CSVSGLSTDTQYF
>TRBV28|TRBD2|TRBJ2-5|.|14
TGTGCCAGCAGTGGAGCGGGGGGGGCAAAGACCCAGTACTTC
CASSGAGGAKTQYF
>TRBV29-1|TRBD1|TRBJ2-5|.|14
TGCAGCGTTGAAGAGACAGGGTCTGGAGAGACCCAGTACTTC
CSVEETGSGETQYF
>TRBV29-1|TRBD2|TRBJ2-3|.|16
TGCAGCGTTGCAAGACTAGCGGGGGAGAGCACAGATACGCAGTATTTT
CSVARLAGESTDTQYF
>TRBV27|.|TRBJ2-2|few|14
TGTGCCAGCAGTTTAGTTTGGGGGACCGGGGAGCTGTTTTTT
CASSLVWGTGELFF
>TRBV7-2|TRBD1|TRBJ2-5|.|15
TGTGCCAGCAGCAGAGGGACAGGGATCAGAGAGACCCAGTACTTC
CASSRGTGIRETQYF
>TRBV7-2|.|TRBJ2-3|few|11
TGTGCCAGCAGCTTTAGGGGCACGCAGTATTTT
CASSFRGTQYF
>TRBV7-8|TRBD1|TRBJ2-3|.|16
TGTGCCAGCAGCCCATACCGGGACAGGGTTGGAGATACGCAGTATTTT
CASSPYRDRVGDTQYF
>TRBV6-5|.|TRBJ2-2|.|15
TGTGCCAGCAGTTACGTCTCAACTTTCACCGGGGAGCTGTTTTTT
CASSYVSTFTGELFF
>TRBV5-6|.|TRBJ2-7|.|11
TGTGCCAGCAGCTCCTTTTACGAGCAGTACTTC
CASSSFYEQYF
>TRBV25-1|TRBD2|TRBJ2-1|.|13
TGTGCCAGCAGTGAATATGCTAGCGGGGTTTGGTTCTTC
CASSEYASGVWFF
>TRBV28|.|TRBJ2-7|.|13
TGTGCCAGCAGTTCGGCGGACTCCTACGAGCAGTACTTC
CASSSADSYEQYF
>TRBV5-1|TRBD2|TRBJ2-5|.|15
TGCGCCAGCAGCCAGCCAGGCGGGGGGCAAGAGACCCAGTACTTC
CASSQPGGGQETQYF
>TRBV5-1|TRBD1|TRBJ2-5|.|11
TGCGCCAGCAGCCAAAACCGGGACAGACACTTC
CASSQNRDRHF
>TRBV18|.|TRBJ2-2|.|12
TGTGCCAGCTCACCGGACACCGGGGAGCTGTTTTTT
CASSPDTGELFF
>TRBV4-1|.|TRBJ2-3|.|14
TGCGCCAGCAGCCTCGGTGGGACTCAAGATACGCAGTATTTT
CASSLGGTQDTQYF
>TRBV28|.|TRBJ2-7|.|15
TGTGCCAGCAGTTCTTTCAGGGGAGTGGATTCGGCGCAGTACTTC
CASSSFRGVDSAQYF
>TRBV5-4|TRBD1|TRBJ1-6|.|13
TGTGCCAGCAGCCTTGACAGGGATTCACCCCTCCACTTT
CASSLDRDSPLHF
>TRBV25-1|.|TRBJ1-2|.|14
TGTGCCAGCAGTGAATCGGGGGACAACTATGGCTACACCTTC
CASSESGDNYGYTF
>TRBV30|TRBD1|TRBJ2-7|once|13
TGTGCCTGGAAAGAGGCCAGGGGGTTCGAGCAGTACTTC
CAWKEARGFEQYF
>TRBV9|TRBD2|TRBJ2-3|.|16
TGTGCCAGCAGCTCGGGACTAGCGGGGGCCGCAGATACGCAGTATTTT
CASSSGLAGAADTQYF
>TRBV5-4|.|TRBJ2-5|few|16
TGTGCCAGCAGCTTTGGGGGGTCTTTAAACCAAGAGACCCAGTACTTC
CASSFGGSLNQETQYF
>TRBV18|TRBD1|TRBJ2-5|.|13
TGTGCCAGCTCACTTGGGACAGAAGAGACCCAGTACTTC
CASSLGTEETQYF
>TRBV20-1|.|TRBJ1-1|once|11
TGCAGTGCGGAAAAGAACACTGAAGCTTTCTTT
CSAEKNTEAFF
>TRBV30|.|TRBJ1-1|.|14
TGTGCCTGGAGTGTGGCGGGGCTGGGGACTGAAGCTTTCTTT
CAWSVAGLGTEAFF
>TRBV10-3|TRBD1|TRBJ2-7|.|15
TGTGCCATCAGCATTGGGACAGGGGGCTTTTACGAGCAGTACTTC
CAISIGTGGFYEQYF
>TRBV30|TRBD1|TRBJ2-3|.|14
TGTGCCTGGAGACGACAGGGGGGCACAGATACGCAGTATTTT
CAWRRQGGTDTQYF
>TRBV6-6|.|TRBJ2-7|.|13
TGTGCCAGCACCAACAGGAGCTCCTACGAGCAGTACTTC
CASTNRSSYEQYF
>TRBV7-2|.|TRBJ2-3|few|13
TGTGCCAACAGGGTCTCTAGCACAGATACGCAGTATTTT
CANRVSSTDTQYF
>TRBV11-2|TRBD1|TRBJ2-7|.|15
TGTGCCAGCAGCTTAGTCACAGGGGGGACCTACGAGCAGTACTTC
CASSLVTGGTYEQYF
>TRBV12-1|.|TRBJ1-5|few|15
TGTGCCAGCAGCTTTGCGAGTCTGAGCAATCAGCCCCAGCATTTT
CASSFASLSNQPQHF
>TRBV30|.|TRBJ2-3|.|13
TGTGCCTGGAGCCTCCTGAGCACAGATACGCAGTATTTT
CAWSLLSTDTQYF
>TRBV5-1|.|TRBJ2-1|.|13
TGCGCCAGCAGCTTGGGGGACAATAATGAGCAGTTCTTC
CASSLGDNNEQFF
>TRBV29-1|.|TRBJ1-1|.|12
TGCAGCGGGGGGGCTGGGAACACTGAAGCTTTCTTT
CSGGAGNTEAFF
>TRBV7-6|.|TRBJ2-5|.|17
TGTGCCAGCAGCTTACGGGGAAGGGGTCGGCCTCAAGAGACCCAGTACTTC
CASSLRGRGRPQETQYF
>TRBV28|.|TRBJ1-2|few|12
TGTGCCAGCAGTTTATCGGGACATGGCTACACCTTC
CASSLSGHGYTF
>TRBV29-1|TRBD1|TRBJ2-1|.|13
TGCAGCGGGGGGGACAGGGACTACAATGAGCAGTTCTTC
CSGGDRDYNEQFF
>TRBV23-1|.|TRBJ1-6|.|15
TGCGCCAGCAGTCGCCTCACAGGGAATCGTTCACCCCTCCACTTT
CASSRLTGNRSPLHF
>TRBV7-2|.|TRBJ2-1|.|14
TGTGCCAGCAGCTTAACGGGCTCCTACAATGAGCAGTTCTTC
CASSLTGSYNEQFF
>TRBV29-1|.|TRBJ2-7|.|13
TGCAGCGTTGCAGCCCCTAGTCCCTACGAGCAGTACTTC
CSVAAPSPYEQYF
>TRBV29-1|.|TRBJ1-4|.|13
TGCAGCGTTGTCCAAGGGTTGGGGGAAAAACTGTTTTTT
CSVVQGLGEKLFF
>TRBV10-2|TRBD2|TRBJ2-3|.|13
TGCGCCAGCAAGGGACTAGAAGCAGATACGCAGTATTTT
CASKGLEADTQYF
>TRBV28|.|TRBJ1-2|.|12
TGTGCCAGCAGTTTCCTGAAGGAAGGCTACACCTTC
CASSFLKEGYTF
>TRBV7-3|.|TRBJ2-6|.|15
TGTGCCAGCAGCACATACAGCTCTGGGGCCAACGTCCTGACTTTC
CASSTYSSGANVLTF
>TRBV2|.|TRBJ1-5|.|16
TGTGCCAGCAGCCTTACCTGGGACACAGTCAATCAGCCCCAGCATTTT
CASSLTWDTVNQPQHF
>TRBV6-6|TRBD1|TRBJ2-7|.|14
TGTGCCAGCAGAGTTCGGGACAGGAACTACGAGCAGTACTTC
CASRVRDRNYEQYF
>TRBV29-1|.|TRBJ2-5|.|14
TGCAGCGTTGATGGGCGTGTAGTAGGGGAGACCCAGTACTTC
CSVDGRVVGETQYF
>TRBV15|TRBD1|TRBJ1-1|.|14
TGTGCCACCAGCCTCGGACAGGCGAACACTGAAGCTTTCTTT
CATSLGQANTEAFF
>TRBV29-1|TRBD2|TRBJ2-5|.|16
TGCAGCGTTGCGCGGACGGGGGGGTCAATCCAAGAGACCCAGTACTTC
CSVARTGGSIQETQYF
>TRBV7-9|.|TRBJ2-7|few|11
TGTGCCAGCAGCTCGTACTACGAGCAGTACTTC
CASSSYYEQYF
>TRBV14|TRBD1|TRBJ2-5|.|12
TGTGCCAGCAGCCAAGATAGGACAGGGGTCCACTTC
CASSQDRTGVHF